These T cell receptor beta chains were read from a single sample in a study of T cells in Graves' hyperthyroidism and ophthalmopathy. TCRdb itself ran the multiplex PCR reads through MiXCR, one entry per CDR3 protein. The data show 95,000 to 110,000 distinct CDR3 sequences, roughly 15% seen once. Input material: blood. The receptors stem from a woman between 50 and 59 years old with Graves' hyperthyroidism. The CDR3 runs from the conserved cysteine through the conserved F or W. Each record gives: D gene, clone size, V gene, J gene, CDR3 protein, CDR3 DNA. The D gene is left open where the match is weak. Size is omitted from some rows. Given values are once, few, many or a class for expanded clones.

.,many,TRBV12-3/TRBV12-4,TRBJ2-6,CASSFRDPGANVLTF,TGTGCCAGCAGCTTCCGGGACCCTGGGGCCAACGTCCTGACTTTC
.,few,TRBV5-6,TRBJ2-1,CASSSWGTTNEQFF,TGTGCCAGCAGCTCTTGGGGGACAACCAATGAGCAGTTCTTC
.,once,TRBV7-3,TRBJ1-1,CASSLTNSRDTEAFF,TGTGCCAGCAGCTTAACGAACAGTCGGGACACTGAAGCTTTCTTT
.,many,TRBV28,TRBJ2-7,CASTGHYEQYF,TGTGCCAGCACTGGACACTACGAGCAGTACTTC
.,many,TRBV28,TRBJ2-7,CASSSGTTVYEQYF,TGTGCCAGTAGTTCCGGGACAACCGTTTACGAGCAGTACTTC
TRBD1,once,TRBV12-3/TRBV12-4,TRBJ2-1,CASSFQGAYDEQFF,TGTGCCAGCAGTTTCCAGGGGGCGTATGATGAGCAGTTCTTC
.,.,TRBV28,TRBJ1-4,CASSFSPRSKKLFF,TGTGCCAGCAGTTTCAGCCCCCGGAGTAAAAAACTGTTTTTT
TRBD1,few,TRBV24-1,TRBJ1-6,CATRTGRESPLHF,TGTGCCACAAGGACAGGGAGAGAATCACCCCTCCACTTT
.,many,TRBV6-2/TRBV6-3,TRBJ2-3,CASSLLTDTQYF,TGTGCCAGCAGTTTGCTCACAGATACGCAGTATTTT
.,.,TRBV19,TRBJ2-1,CASRPGGVGSSYNEQFF,TGTGCCAGTAGACCTGGTGGGGTCGGAAGCTCCTACAATGAGCAGTTCTTC
.,many,TRBV4-1,TRBJ1-1,CASSPQGHTEAFF,TGCGCCAGCAGCCCCCAGGGTCACACTGAAGCTTTCTTT
TRBD2,many,TRBV6-1,TRBJ2-1,CASSTSGGLSSYNEQFF,TGTGCCAGCTCGACTAGCGGGGGCCTGAGCTCCTACAATGAGCAGTTCTTC
.,many,TRBV6-1,TRBJ2-3,CASSELDSSTDTQYF,TGTGCCAGCAGTGAGTTGGACAGCAGCACAGATACGCAGTATTTT
.,many,TRBV6-1,TRBJ1-5,CASSSDSVYMSQPQHF,TGTGCCAGCAGCTCAGACTCCGTTTATATGAGCCAGCCCCAGCATTTT
.,many,TRBV28,TRBJ1-2,CASSSPVYPNYGYTF,TGTGCCAGCAGTTCCCCGGTCTATCCTAACTATGGCTACACCTTC
.,many,TRBV20-1,TRBJ2-4,CSVGGKNIQYF,TGCAGTGTTGGAGGTAAAAACATTCAGTACTTC
TRBD2,many,TRBV4-2,TRBJ2-1,CASSQDLGSGSRWFF,TGTGCCAGCAGCCAAGATCTTGGTAGCGGGAGTAGATGGTTCTTC
.,few,TRBV30,TRBJ1-1,CAGNRVITEAFF,TGTGCCGGAAACAGGGTTATCACTGAAGCTTTCTTT
.,many,TRBV3-1,TRBJ1-5,CASSQGPVQQPQHF,TGTGCCAGCAGCCAAGGTCCGGTTCAACAGCCCCAGCATTTT
.,many,TRBV9,TRBJ2-3,CASSVDRETSTDTQYF,TGTGCCAGCAGCGTAGACAGGGAAACTAGCACAGATACGCAGTATTTT
TRBD1,many,TRBV28,TRBJ1-5,CASSPDRQGFFQPQHF,TGTGCCAGCAGTCCAGATCGACAGGGATTCTTTCAGCCCCAGCATTTT
TRBD1,.,TRBV5-1,TRBJ2-3,CASSLAGTGSGDTQYF,TGCGCCAGCAGCTTGGCCGGGACAGGGTCCGGAGATACGCAGTATTTT
.,many,TRBV6-1,TRBJ2-2,CASIGSGESPSGTGELFF,TGTGCCAGCATTGGTAGCGGAGAATCACCTTCGGGCACCGGGGAGCTGTTTTTT
.,many,TRBV5-1,TRBJ1-1,CASSVDPNTEAFF,TGCGCCAGCAGCGTGGACCCGAACACTGAAGCTTTCTTT
TRBD1,many,TRBV28,TRBJ2-2,CASEEQGSTGELFF,TGTGCCAGCGAAGAACAGGGGAGCACCGGGGAGCTGTTTTTT
TRBD1,many,TRBV7-2,TRBJ1-6,CASSPGQGARPLHF,TGTGCCAGCAGCCCGGGACAGGGGGCGCGGCCCCTCCACTTT
.,many,TRBV28,TRBJ1-5,CASSAGTKGNQPQHF,TGTGCCAGCAGCGCCGGGACTAAGGGCAATCAGCCCCAGCATTTT
TRBD2,many,TRBV5-1,TRBJ2-3,CASSLGTSGDTDTQYF,TGCGCCAGCAGCTTGGGGACTAGCGGGGACACAGATACGCAGTATTTT
.,once,TRBV6-1,TRBJ1-2,CAISVEQLYGYTF,TGTGCCATCAGTGTGGAACAGCTTTATGGCTACACCTTC
TRBD2,many,TRBV20-1,TRBJ2-1,CSARDTGGRDEQFF,TGCAGTGCTAGAGATACGGGAGGTCGCGATGAGCAGTTCTTC
.,few,TRBV2,TRBJ2-2,CASSLYLVSNTGELFF,TGTGCCAGCAGTTTATATTTAGTTTCGAACACCGGGGAGCTGTTTTTT
.,many,TRBV2,TRBJ2-4,CASSDPPQGEDKNIQYF,TGTGCCAGCAGTGACCCCCCACAGGGAGAGGACAAAAACATTCAGTACTTC
.,few,TRBV7-9,TRBJ2-6,CASSRRQNSGANVLTF,TGTGCCAGCAGCCGAAGACAGAACTCTGGGGCCAACGTCCTGACTTTC
.,many,TRBV19,TRBJ1-2,CASSILVSRDGGRNHYGYTF,TGTGCCAGTAGTATCCTTGTTTCCCGGGACGGTGGCCGAAATCACTATGGCTACACCTTC
.,many,TRBV20-1,TRBJ2-3,CSARDYRADTQYF,TGCAGTGCTAGAGATTACAGGGCAGATACGCAGTATTTT
.,many,TRBV20-1,TRBJ1-1,CSARGPTSWGTEAFF,TGCAGTGCTAGAGGCCCCACCTCTTGGGGCACTGAAGCTTTCTTT
TRBD2,many,TRBV20-1,TRBJ2-3,CSASFILAGETDTQYF,TGCAGTGCTAGCTTCATACTAGCGGGAGAAACAGATACGCAGTATTTT
TRBD2,.,TRBV20-1,TRBJ2-1,CSARGIGSGVSSSYNEQFF,TGCAGTGCTAGAGGAATAGGTAGCGGGGTATCAAGCTCCTACAATGAGCAGTTCTTC
.,many,TRBV6-5,TRBJ1-1,CASSYSIWYSGLNTEAFF,TGTGCCAGCAGTTACTCGATTTGGTACAGCGGGTTGAACACTGAAGCTTTCTTT
TRBD1,many,TRBV5-8,TRBJ1-2,CASSFPLGRGYGYTF,TGTGCCAGCAGCTTCCCCCTTGGCAGGGGGTATGGCTACACCTTC
.,many,TRBV12-3/TRBV12-4,TRBJ1-2,CASSQASSGNYGYTF,TGTGCCAGCAGTCAGGCTTCAAGCGGAAACTATGGCTACACCTTC
.,many,TRBV29-1,TRBJ2-5,CSVGLVIVETQYF,TGCAGCGTTGGACTAGTGATCGTTGAGACCCAGTACTTC
.,many,TRBV7-2,TRBJ2-2,CASSLEGQAGELFF,TGTGCCAGCAGCTTGGAGGGCCAGGCCGGGGAGCTGTTTTTT
.,many,TRBV18,TRBJ2-7,CASSPGRGTYEQYF,TGTGCCAGCTCACCGGGCAGGGGAACCTACGAGCAGTACTTC
TRBD2,.,TRBV3-1,TRBJ2-5,CASSQVGLGRETQYF,TGTGCCAGCAGCCAAGTGGGACTAGGAAGAGAGACCCAGTACTTC
TRBD1,.,TRBV7-9,TRBJ1-1,CASSSTRDRGKDTEAFF,TGTGCCAGCAGCTCCACCCGGGACAGGGGTAAAGACACTGAAGCTTTCTTT
TRBD1,once,TRBV29-1,TRBJ1-2,CSVRGDSSNSNYGYTF,TGCAGCGTTCGAGGGGACAGTTCAAACTCTAACTATGGCTACACCTTC
TRBD2,once,TRBV7-8,TRBJ2-1,CASSMGLAGYEQFF,TGTGCCAGCAGCATGGGACTAGCGGGCTACGAGCAGTTCTTC
.,many,TRBV12-3/TRBV12-4,TRBJ2-1,CASSRATTRGNEQFF,TGTGCCAGCAGTAGGGCTACAACTAGGGGCAATGAGCAGTTCTTC
.,many,TRBV5-8,TRBJ1-4,CASSLKGNNEKLFF,TGTGCCAGCAGCCTGAAGGGTAATAATGAAAAACTGTTTTTT
.,many,TRBV12-3/TRBV12-4,TRBJ1-5,CASSRGHNQPQHF,TGTGCCAGCAGCCGGGGACACAATCAGCCCCAGCATTTT
TRBD1,many,TRBV12-3/TRBV12-4,TRBJ1-3,CASRRTGGFGNTIYF,TGTGCCAGCAGGAGGACAGGGGGCTTTGGAAACACCATATATTTT
.,many,TRBV28,TRBJ1-2,CASSLSLYGYTF,TGTGCCAGCAGTTTATCGCTCTATGGCTACACCTTC
TRBD1,once,TRBV12-3/TRBV12-4,TRBJ1-5,CASSYTGGAGNQPQHF,TGTGCCAGCAGCTATACAGGGGGCGCGGGTAATCAGCCCCAGCATTTT
.,many,TRBV6-6,TRBJ1-6,CASSSSRGKNSPLHF,TGTGCCAGCAGTTCCTCGCGGGGCAAGAATTCACCCCTCCACTTT
.,once,TRBV29-1,TRBJ2-7,CSVVGVGTRIYEQYF,TGCAGCGTTGTGGGGGTCGGGACAAGGATTTACGAGCAGTACTTC
.,.,TRBV6-5,TRBJ2-2,CASSYSRSGELFF,TGTGCCAGCAGTTACTCGCGGTCCGGGGAGCTGTTTTTT
TRBD2,many,TRBV19,TRBJ2-7,CASSLGTSGDDEQYF,TGTGCCAGTAGTCTCGGGACTAGCGGGGACGACGAGCAGTACTTC
TRBD2,many,TRBV28,TRBJ2-3,CATLLAGGDLDTQYF,TGTGCCACCCTACTAGCGGGAGGGGATTTGGATACGCAGTATTTT
TRBD2,many,TRBV29-1,TRBJ2-1,CSVAPGTSGRPPYNEQFF,TGCAGCGTTGCCCCTGGGACTAGCGGGAGGCCCCCCTACAATGAGCAGTTCTTC